The rows below give T cell receptor beta chains drawn from one sample of a study of blood T cells in healthy people across ages. TCRdb recomputed calls from the 5' RACE reads with MiXCR, one row per CDR3 protein. The profile shows some 1,000,000 distinct CDR3 sequences, approximately 25% of them singletons. The same specimen was also included in a second study, on T cells of mothers and their children.

The sequencing sample was made of blood. These receptors were collected from a girl aged 2 to 10 in good health. Both conserved end residues are part of each CDR3. Each record gives: clone size, J gene, D gene, CDR3 length, V gene, CDR3 DNA, CDR3 protein. A D gene is named only where the DNA matches it firmly. Clone sizes are given selectively: once, few, many, or a class where the clone is expanded.

-	TRBJ1-4	-	15	TRBV27	TGTGCCAGCAGTTTTCGCCCGGGAACTAATGAAAAACTGTTTTTT	CASSFRPGTNEKLFF
-	TRBJ2-4	-	9	TRBV10-3	TGTGCCATCAGGGGCATTCAGTACTTC	CAIRGIQYF
few	TRBJ2-5	TRBD2	14	TRBV6-5	TGTGCCAGCAGCAATAGCGGGGGAACAGAGACCCAGTACTTC	CASSNSGGTETQYF
-	TRBJ2-7	-	15	TRBV20-1	TGCAGTGCCCGGGGACCCGGGACACTCTCCTACGAGCAGTACTTC	CSARGPGTLSYEQYF
few	TRBJ1-2	-	15	TRBV25-1	TGTGCCAGCAGCCAATCCTCCTTCGGGAGGGCTGGCTACACCTTC	CASSQSSFGRAGYTF
-	TRBJ2-5	-	14	TRBV6-5	TGTGCCAGCAGTTACTCGATACTTCAAGAGACCCAGTACTTC	CASSYSILQETQYF
many	TRBJ2-7	-	14	TRBV7-2	TGTGCCAGCAGCTTCTCTGGTGAGGGATACGAGCAGTACTTC	CASSFSGEGYEQYF
-	TRBJ1-5	-	14	TRBV2	TGTGCCAGCAGCGGGGAGGGAGGGCGACAGCCCCAGCATTTT	CASSGEGGRQPQHF
few	TRBJ2-1	TRBD2	15	TRBV7-3	TGTGCCAGCAGCTTACTGGCGGGAGGCTCCGATGAGCAGTTCTTC	CASSLLAGGSDEQFF
few	TRBJ2-1	TRBD2	18	TRBV5-5	TGTGCCAGCAGCTTGTACGAGACTAGCGGGGGGGCGGAAAATGAGCAGTTCTTC	CASSLYETSGGAENEQFF
-	TRBJ2-6	-	18	TRBV21-1	TGTGCCAGCAAACCCGACAGGACCATTCTCTCTGGGGCCAACGTCCTGACTTTC	CASKPDRTILSGANVLTF
few	TRBJ2-3	TRBD2	18	TRBV7-8	TGTGCCAGCAGCTTAGAGCTACTAGCGGTTTCTAGCACAGATACGCAGTATTTT	CASSLELLAVSSTDTQYF
-	TRBJ2-5	TRBD2	15	TRBV29-1	TGCAGCGTGACCCCTTGGGGGAGCGGGGGGGAGACCCAGTACTTC	CSVTPWGSGGETQYF
-	TRBJ2-7	-	15	TRBV15	TGTGCCACCGGGTCCGGTTCCTTAAGCACCTACGAGCAGTACTTC	CATGSGSLSTYEQYF
-	TRBJ2-7	TRBD2	15	TRBV7-8	TGTGCCAGCAGCTTAAGCGGGGCCACCTCCTACGAGCAGTACTTC	CASSLSGATSYEQYF
once	TRBJ1-2	-	15	TRBV7-9	TGTGCCAGCAGCTTAGCGTTGGAGGGGATGGATGGCTACACCTTC	CASSLALEGMDGYTF
many	TRBJ2-5	-	14	TRBV6-6	TGTGCCAGCAGTAACCCTTTGGTAGGAGAGACCCAGTACTTC	CASSNPLVGETQYF
-	TRBJ2-6	-	16	TRBV6-5	TGTGCCAGCAGTTTGAGGGTACGCTCTGGGGCCAACGTCCTGACTTTC	CASSLRVRSGANVLTF
-	TRBJ1-2	-	15	TRBV5-5	TGTGCCAGCAGCTTGGATCCCTTTATTAACTATGGCTACACCTTC	CASSLDPFINYGYTF
-	TRBJ1-2	TRBD1	15	TRBV29-1	TGCAGCGTTTATCCGGGACAGGAAGGATTCCATGGCTACACCTTC	CSVYPGQEGFHGYTF
few	TRBJ1-2	-	14	TRBV20-1	TGCAGTGCGAGAAGTGAGACAGCCTTCTATGGCTACACCTTC	CSARSETAFYGYTF
-	TRBJ2-1	TRBD2	15	TRBV7-9	TGTGCCAGCAGCTTACTAGCGGGAGCCTCCAATGAGCAGTTCTTC	CASSLLAGASNEQFF
-	TRBJ2-7	-	14	TRBV2	TGTGCCAGCATGGATGCGGGACTCTACTACGAGCAGTACTTC	CASMDAGLYYEQYF
-	TRBJ1-2	-	18	TRBV13	TGTGCCAGCAGCTTATCCCGACACGGTGGGGGGCGGAACTATGGCTACACCTTC	CASSLSRHGGGRNYGYTF
many	TRBJ1-3	-	12	TRBV9	TGTGCCAGCAGCGCTCGAGGAAACACCATATATTTT	CASSARGNTIYF
few	TRBJ2-3	TRBD2	16	TRBV2	TGTGCCAGCAGTGAAGGACAGCGGGAGTACGCAGATACGCAGTATTTT	CASSEGQREYADTQYF
-	TRBJ2-1	TRBD1	15	TRBV10-2	TGCGCCAGCAGTTCTCTGACAGGGGTGTCGGGTGAGCAGTTCTTC	CASSSLTGVSGEQFF
-	TRBJ2-3	-	14	TRBV12-3/TRBV12-4	TGTGCCAGCAGCTTAGCGCTGAACACAGATGCGCAGTATTTT	CASSLALNTDAQYF
-	TRBJ2-7	-	14	TRBV12-3/TRBV12-4	TGTGCCAGCAGTTTTGGGGGGCTGGGCTACGAGCAGTACTTC	CASSFGGLGYEQYF
-	TRBJ1-2	-	17	TRBV5-1	TGCGCCAGCAGCTTGAAGTCAGGGGCCGACGAGGGCTATGGCTACACCTTC	CASSLKSGADEGYGYTF
-	TRBJ2-5	-	13	TRBV7-2	TGTGCCAGCAGACAAGACTCCCAAGAGACCCAGTACTTC	CASRQDSQETQYF
-	TRBJ1-2	TRBD1	14	TRBV6-5	TGTGCCAGCAGTTACGCGGGACAGATGTATGGCTACACCTTC	CASSYAGQMYGYTF
few	TRBJ2-7	TRBD1	14	TRBV7-9	TGTGCCAGCAGCATCTCGGGACAGGGTACCGAGCAGTACTTC	CASSISGQGTEQYF
few	TRBJ1-5	-	14	TRBV28	TGTGCCAGCAGTTCCCCAGGGATGGGTCAGCCCCAGCATTTT	CASSSPGMGQPQHF
-	TRBJ1-1	-	13	TRBV7-2	TGTGCCAGCAGCTTAGGCATCGGCAGCGAAGCTTTCTTT	CASSLGIGSEAFF
-	TRBJ2-1	TRBD1	15	TRBV28	TGTGCCAGCAGTCCCACCGGACAGGGATCTGCTGAGCAGTTCTTC	CASSPTGQGSAEQFF
-	TRBJ2-2	-	17	TRBV6-5	TGTGCCAGCAGTTACTTTGGGACGGTGGAACTCACCGGGGAGCTGTTTTTT	CASSYFGTVELTGELFF